The 5 T cell receptor beta chains reported below all come from one sample, sequenced in a study of T cell changes during pregnancy in multiple sclerosis. Sequencing used immunoSEQ multiplex PCR; TCRdb keeps in-frame clones, though not all of them. There are some 70,000 clones in the sample; around 90% occur only once, and roughly 2.1% lies in the top ten. The sample consisted of peripheral blood, taken in the first trimester of pregnancy. All receptors derive from a female donor with multiple sclerosis, enrolled in a pregnancy study.

The chain couples TRBV6-5 to TRBJ1-1; no reliable D call. V was cut by 4 bases and J by 3 bases, with 12 bases left in between. Germline CDR1 is MNHEY and CDR2 is SVGAGI. CDR3 size: 14 residues. The CDR3 reads CASSWEPADTEAFF. The CDR3 DNA sequence: TGTGCCAGCAGTTGGGAGCCGGCGGACACTGAAGCTTTCTTT.

The chain uses TRBV15 and TRBJ1-1; D gene uncertain. CDR1 is LNHNV and CDR2 is YYDKDF in the germline V gene (reference sequence). This CDR3 contains 17 residues. V lost 0 bases and J 4 bases, leaving 18 bases between the germline ends. The CDR3 sequence is CATSREEVPLRVTEAFF. CDR3 DNA sequence: TGTGCCACCAGCAGAGAAGAGGTGCCTTTGCGGGTCACTGAAGCTTTCTTT. Filled out from reference TRBV15 and TRBJ1-1, the complete variable domain reads DAMVIQNPRYQVTQFGKPVTLSCSQTLNHNVMYWYQQKSSQAPKLLFHYYDKDFNNEADTPDNFQSRRPNTSFCFLDIRSPGLGDTAMYLCATSREEVPLRVTEAFFGQGTRLTVV.

The V gene is TRBV5-4, the J gene TRBJ2-2; the match to TRBD2 covers 14 bases. Germline loops: CDR1 SGHNT, CDR2 YYREEE (reference sequence). The CDR3 has 16 amino acids. With V trimmed by 1 base and J by 7 bases, 3 bases remained unmatched. The CDR3 protein is CASSLKGLAGVGELFF. CDR3 sequence (DNA): TGTGCCAGCAGCTTGAAGGGACTAGCGGGGGTCGGGGAGCTGTTTTTT.

The V call is TRBV2, the J call TRBJ2-7; maybe TRBD1 (6 bases). The CDR3 sequence is 16 residues long. V lost 6 bases and J 0 bases, leaving 18 bases between the germline ends. CDR1 is SNHLY, CDR2 FYNNEI, per germline. CDR3 coding DNA: TGTGCCAGCAGGGCGGTTACAGGGTCCTACTCCTACGAGCAGTACTTC. As protein: CASRAVTGSYSYEQYF.

CDR3 nucleotides: TGCGCCAGCAGCCAAGCTGGGACTAGCTGGCATGAGCAGTTCTTC. Translation gives CASSQAGTSWHEQFF. V gene TRBV4-1 combines with J gene TRBJ2-1, with 9 positions matching TRBD2. Germline V gives CDR1 MGHRA, CDR2 YSYEKL. V gave up 1 base and J gave up 8 bases; unmatched junction bases: 6. This CDR3 has 15 amino acids.